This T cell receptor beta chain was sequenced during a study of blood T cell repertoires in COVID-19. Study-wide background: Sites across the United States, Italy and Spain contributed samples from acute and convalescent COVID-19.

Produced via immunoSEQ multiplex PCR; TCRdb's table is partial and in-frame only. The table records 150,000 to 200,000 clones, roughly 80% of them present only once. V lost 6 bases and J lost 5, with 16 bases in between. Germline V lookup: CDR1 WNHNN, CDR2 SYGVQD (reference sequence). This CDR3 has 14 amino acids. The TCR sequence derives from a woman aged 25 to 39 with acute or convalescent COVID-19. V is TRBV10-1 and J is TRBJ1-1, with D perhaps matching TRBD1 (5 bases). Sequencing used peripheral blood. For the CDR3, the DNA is TGCGCCAGCAGCCCATCAGCGAAGGGGACTGAAGCTTTCTTT. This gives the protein CASSPSAKGTEAFF.